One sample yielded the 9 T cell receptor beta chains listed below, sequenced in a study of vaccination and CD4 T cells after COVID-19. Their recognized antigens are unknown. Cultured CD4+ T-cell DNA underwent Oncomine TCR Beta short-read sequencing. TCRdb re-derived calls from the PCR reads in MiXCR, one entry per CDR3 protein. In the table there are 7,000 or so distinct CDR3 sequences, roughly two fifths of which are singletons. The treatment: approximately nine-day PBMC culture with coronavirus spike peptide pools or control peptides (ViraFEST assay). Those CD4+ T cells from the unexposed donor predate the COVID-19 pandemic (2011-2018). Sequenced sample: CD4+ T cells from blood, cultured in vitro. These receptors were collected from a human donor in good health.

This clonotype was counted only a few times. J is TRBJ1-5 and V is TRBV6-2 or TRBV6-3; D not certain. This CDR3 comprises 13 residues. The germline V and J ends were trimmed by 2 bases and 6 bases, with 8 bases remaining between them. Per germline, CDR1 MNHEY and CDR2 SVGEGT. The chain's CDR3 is CASSYPGGQPQHF. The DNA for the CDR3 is TGTGCCAGCAGTTACCCTGGCGGTCAGCCCCAGCATTTT.

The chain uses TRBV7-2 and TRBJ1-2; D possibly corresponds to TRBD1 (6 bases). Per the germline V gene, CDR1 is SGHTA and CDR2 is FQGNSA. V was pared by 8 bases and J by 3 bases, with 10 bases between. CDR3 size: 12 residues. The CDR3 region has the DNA TGTGCCAGCCGTGGGGGCTACTATGGCTACACCTTC. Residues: CASRGGYYGYTF.

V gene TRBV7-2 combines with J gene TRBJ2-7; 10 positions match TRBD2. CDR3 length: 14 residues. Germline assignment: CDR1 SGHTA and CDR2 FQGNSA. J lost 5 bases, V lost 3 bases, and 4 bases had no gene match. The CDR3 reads CASSFSSGSNEQYF. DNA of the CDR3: TGTGCCAGCAGCTTTTCTAGCGGGAGTAACGAGCAGTACTTC.

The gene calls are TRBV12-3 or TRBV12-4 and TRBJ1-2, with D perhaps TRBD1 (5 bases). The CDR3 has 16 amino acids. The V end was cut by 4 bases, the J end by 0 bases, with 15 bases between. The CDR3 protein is CASSSSTVRANYGYTF. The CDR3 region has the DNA TGTGCCAGCAGTTCCTCGACAGTTCGTGCTAACTATGGCTACACCTTC.

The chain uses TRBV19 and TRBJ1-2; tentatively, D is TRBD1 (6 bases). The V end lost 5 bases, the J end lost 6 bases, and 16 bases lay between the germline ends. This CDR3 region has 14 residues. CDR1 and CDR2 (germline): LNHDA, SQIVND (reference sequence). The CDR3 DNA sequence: TGTGCCAGTAGTTCCAGGGGAGCGGCAGATGGCTACACCTTC. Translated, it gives CASSSRGAADGYTF.

CDR3 bases: TGTGCCAGCAGTTACTCAGGGGCGGCGACGCAGTATTTT. Its translation is CASSYSGAATQYF. The J gene is TRBJ2-3, the V gene TRBV6-5; tentative D call: TRBD1 (5 bases). This CDR3 comprises 13 residues. V lost 0 bases and J lost 9, with 10 bases in between. CDR1 is MNHEY and CDR2 is SVGAGI in the germline V gene.

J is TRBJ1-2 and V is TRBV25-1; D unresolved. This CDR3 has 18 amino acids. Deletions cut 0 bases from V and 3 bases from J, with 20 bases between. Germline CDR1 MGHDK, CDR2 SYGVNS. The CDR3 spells CASSEYGPGIKSDYGYTF. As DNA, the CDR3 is TGTGCCAGCAGTGAATACGGGCCTGGGATTAAATCAGACTATGGCTACACCTTC.

The CDR3 protein is CASRPTSVGRDTEAFF. In nucleotides, the CDR3 is TGTGCCAGCAGACCAACCTCGGTAGGGAGGGACACTGAAGCTTTCTTT. The rearrangement joins TRBV6-1 to TRBJ1-1; no definite D call. V lost 6 bases and J lost 3, with 20 bases in between. Germline loops: CDR1 MNHNS, CDR2 SASEGT. This CDR3 has 16 residues.

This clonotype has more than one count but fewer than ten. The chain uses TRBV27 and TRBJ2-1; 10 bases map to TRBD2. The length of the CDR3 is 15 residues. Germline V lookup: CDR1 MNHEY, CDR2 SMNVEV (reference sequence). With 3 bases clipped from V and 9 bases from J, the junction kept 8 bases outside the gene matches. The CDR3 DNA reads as TGTGCCAGCAGTTTGGGGCTAGCGGGAGTCCTTGAGCAGTTCTTC. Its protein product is CASSLGLAGVLEQFF.